A single sample is the source of the 10 T cell receptor beta chains below, sequenced in a study of beta chain features in type 1 diabetes. Study-wide findings and caveats: Within each of all four CD4+ subsets, Type 1 diabetes patients had TCRB CDR3s that were moderately but significantly shorter.

The isolated RNA, all of it, was reverse transcribed, so expressed TCRB transcripts were what got sequenced. Here immunoSEQ multiplex PCR was the method, and the copy in TCRdb shows in-frame clones only, minus some. The sample holds under 150,000 clones; roughly 17% are singletons and the top ten take about 2.4%. Their target antigens are unknown. The specimen was central memory CD4+ T cells from blood. These receptors were obtained from a man in his late teens or twenties with type 1 diabetes.

This clone was seen only a few times. V and J are TRBV6-5 and TRBJ2-3; D is unclear. Germline CDR1 reads MNHEY; CDR2 reads SVGAGI. The CDR3 loop spans 11 amino acids. The V end was cut by 8 bases, the J end by 1 base, with 4 bases between. CDR3 DNA sequence: TGTGCCAGCCGGGGCACAGATACGCAGTATTTT. Protein sequence: CASRGTDTQYF.

The chain links TRBV7-2 to TRBJ2-3, with 8 positions matching TRBD1. Germline lookup yields CDR1 SGHTA and CDR2 FQGNSA. This CDR3 spans 16 amino acids. Trimming cost V 2 bases and J 6 bases; bases outside gene matches: 10. CDR3 residues: CASSLNPGQGSDTQYF. The DNA of the CDR3 is TGTGCCAGCAGCTTAAACCCCGGACAGGGCTCTGATACGCAGTATTTT.

This sequence joins TRBV4-1 and TRBJ1-1, with TRBD1 as a possible D gene (5 bases). V was trimmed by 4 bases and J by 1 base, leaving 16 bases between them. The CDR3 has 16 residues. CDR1 MGHRA and CDR2 YSYEKL come from the germline V gene. The CDR3 is CASSPRGREANTEAFF. CDR3 nucleotides: TGCGCCAGCAGCCCCCGGGGCAGGGAGGCGAACACTGAAGCTTTCTTT.

This clone was detected only a few times. The chain joins TRBV6-1 to TRBJ2-1, with 7 positions matching TRBD2. Germline values: CDR1 MNHNS, CDR2 SASEGT. V shed 5 bases and J 2 bases; nucleotides not matched to a gene: 3. This CDR3 has 14 residues. The CDR3 spells CASSSGTTYNEQFF. In DNA, the CDR3 is TGTGCCAGCAGTTCCGGGACTACCTACAATGAGCAGTTCTTC.

The V gene is TRBV5-1, the J gene TRBJ1-4; 7 bases are shared with TRBD1. The CDR3 spans 15 residues. Trimming removed 0 bases from V and 3 bases from J; junction bases left unmatched: 2. The germline CDR1 and CDR2 sequences are SGHRS and YFSETQ. The CDR3 is CASSLGTGPNEKLFF. The CDR3 nucleotides are TGCGCCAGCAGCTTGGGGACAGGTCCTAATGAAAAACTGTTTTTT. The whole variable domain, remainder taken from reference TRBV5-1 and TRBJ1-4, is KAGVTQTPRYLIKTRGQQVTLSCSPISGHRSVSWYQQTPGQGLQFLFEYFSETQRNKGNFPGRFSGRQFSNSRSEMNVSTLELGDSALYLCASSLGTGPNEKLFFGSGTQLSVL.

In its sample, this clone was seen a few times. The chain carries TRBV5-1 and TRBJ2-1, with D maybe TRBD1 (5 bases). The CDR3 contains 15 residues. V was clipped by 0 bases and J by 4 bases, with 11 bases between them. The germline V gene has CDR1 SGHRS and CDR2 YFSETQ. The CDR3: CASSLGTWIYNEQFF. DNA of the CDR3: TGCGCCAGCAGCTTGGGGACATGGATTTACAATGAGCAGTTCTTC. Full variable domain (remainder filled in from reference TRBV5-1 and TRBJ2-1): KAGVTQTPRYLIKTRGQQVTLSCSPISGHRSVSWYQQTPGQGLQFLFEYFSETQRNKGNFPGRFSGRQFSNSRSEMNVSTLELGDSALYLCASSLGTWIYNEQFFGPGTRLTVL.

This clone was observed a few times. The CDR3 nucleotides are TGTGCCAGCAGCTTAGCGTTCGGGACAGGCACCTACGAGCAGTACTTC. Translation gives CASSLAFGTGTYEQYF. The rearrangement joins TRBV7-8 to TRBJ2-7, with TRBD1 matching over 8 bases. Trimming at V came to 0 bases and at J to 2 bases, leaving 6 bases not matched to a gene. This CDR3 contains 16 residues. Germline V gene sequence: CDR1 SGHVS, CDR2 FQNEAQ.

This chain connects TRBV30 to TRBJ1-2; D is ambiguous. The CDR3 runs to 13 residues. Looked up from germline, CDR1 is GTSNPN and CDR2 is SVGIG (reference sequence). Trimming removed 6 bases at V and 1 base at J, with 12 bases between. The CDR3: CACSPTFNYGYTF. DNA for the CDR3: TGTGCCTGCTCCCCGACCTTTAACTATGGCTACACCTTC.

This clone was detected a few times. The rearrangement joins TRBV7-9 to TRBJ1-1, with 9 bases that match TRBD1. CDR3 length equals 17 residues. CDR1 and CDR2 (germline): SEHNR, FQNEAQ (reference sequence). Unmatched junction bases numbered 13, after V lost 6 bases and J lost 2 bases. The DNA of the CDR3 is TGTGCCAGCAGATCTCCCTGGACAGGGGCGATAAACACTGAAGCTTTCTTT. Translation gives CASRSPWTGAINTEAFF.

This clone appeared a few times. This sequence joins TRBV10-3 and TRBJ2-4; 9 bases map to TRBD1. V lost 4 bases to trimming and J lost 9 bases; unmatched junction nucleotides: 10. Germline V CDR1 and CDR2: ENHRY, SYGVKD. This CDR3 has 15 amino acids. CDR3 nucleotide sequence: TGTGCCATCAGTGGGGGACAGGGTGTGATGGGCATTCAGTACTTC. Protein: CAISGGQGVMGIQYF.